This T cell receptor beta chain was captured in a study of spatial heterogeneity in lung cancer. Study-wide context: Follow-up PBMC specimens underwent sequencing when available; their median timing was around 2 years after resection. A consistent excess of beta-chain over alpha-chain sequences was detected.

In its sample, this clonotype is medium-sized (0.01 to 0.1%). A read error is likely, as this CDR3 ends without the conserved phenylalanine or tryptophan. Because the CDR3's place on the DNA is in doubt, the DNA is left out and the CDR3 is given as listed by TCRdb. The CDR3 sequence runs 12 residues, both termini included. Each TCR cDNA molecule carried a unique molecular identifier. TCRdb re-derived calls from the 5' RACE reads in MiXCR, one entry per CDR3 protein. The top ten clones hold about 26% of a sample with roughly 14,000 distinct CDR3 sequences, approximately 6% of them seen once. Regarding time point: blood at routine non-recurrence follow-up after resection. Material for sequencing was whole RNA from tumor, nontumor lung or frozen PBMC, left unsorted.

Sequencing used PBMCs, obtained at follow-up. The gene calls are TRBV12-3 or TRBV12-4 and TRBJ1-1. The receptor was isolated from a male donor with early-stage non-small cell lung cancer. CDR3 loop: CASSFGGGAPAL.